The clone carrying this T cell receptor beta chain came up a few times. The germline gives CDR1 MNHEY, CDR2 SVGEGT. There are 14 residues in the CDR3. Deletions cut 4 bases from V and 8 bases from J, with 17 bases between. No fewer than 5.5 micrograms of total RNA were isolated from every sample. The sample is drawn from a study of blood T cells in healthy people across ages. Through a sample-barcoded 5' primer and a J-beta primer mix, a second PCR was run for about 6 to 11 cycles. One entry per CDR3 protein results from TCRdb running MiXCR on the 5' RACE reads. The sample lists about 1.4 million distinct CDR3 sequences, 59% seen once, with more than 6% in the top ten.

Sequencing input: blood. The sequence came from a man aged 18 to 30 in good health. The chain combines TRBV6-2 or TRBV6-3 with TRBJ1-2; perhaps TRBD1 as D (6 bases). Here the CDR3 reads CASSFTGTRRGYTF. CDR3 nucleotides: TGTGCCAGCAGTTTTACAGGGACTCGGAGGGGCTACACCTTC.